A single sample is the source of the 30 T cell receptor beta chains below, sequenced in a study of neoadjuvant anti-PD-1 for oral cavity cancer. Generated by immunoSEQ multiplex PCR, the TCRdb table keeps only in-frame clones and is missing some. Of approximately 83,000 clones listed, 84% are singletons. Material: PBMCs, obtained before nivolumab (anti-PD-1) treatment. These receptors came from a person aged 35-79 years with oral cavity squamous cell carcinoma.

This clone was seen a few times. J is TRBJ2-5 and V is TRBV5-1; D assignment may be TRBD1 or TRBD2 (5 bases each). Trimming pared 5 bases from V and 1 base from J, leaving 9 bases between. CDR1 and CDR2 from the germline V gene are SGHRS and YFSETQ. The CDR3 consists of 13 residues. CDR3 DNA sequence: TGCGCCAGCAGGTCGGGGCCCCAAGAGACCCAGTACTTC. It encodes CASRSGPQETQYF.

J is TRBJ2-2 and V is TRBV28; D may correspond to TRBD1 or TRBD2 (6 bases each). Trimming shortened V by 7 bases and J by 4 bases, and 16 bases separated the two germline ends. The CDR3 runs 15 residues. Germline values: CDR1 MDHEN, CDR2 SYDVKM. The CDR3 DNA follows: TGTGCCAGCACCGGGCCGGGGGCGGGCACCGGGGAGCTGTTTTTT. Protein product: CASTGPGAGTGELFF.

The V gene is TRBV7-8, the J gene TRBJ2-7; 10 nucleotides match TRBD2. Germline trimming cut 4 bases from V and 2 bases from J; bases unmatched to any gene: 8. The V gene's germline CDR1 is SGHVS and CDR2 FQNEAQ. The CDR3 is 16 residues long. The CDR3 loop is CASSSHSGRWAYEQYF. The CDR3 bases are TGTGCCAGCAGCTCTCATAGCGGGAGGTGGGCCTACGAGCAGTACTTC. Combining the CDR3 with reference TRBV7-8 and TRBJ2-7 gives the whole variable domain GAGVSQSPRYKVAKRGQDVALRCDPISGHVSLFWYQQALGQGPEFLTYFQNEAQLDKSGLPSDRFFAERPEGSVSTLKIQRTQQEDSAVYLCASSSHSGRWAYEQYFGPGTRLTVT.

CDR3 nucleotide sequence: TGTGCCAGCAGCTTGGGGCTAGCGGGAGCCTACGAGCAGTACTTC. Protein: CASSLGLAGAYEQYF. The chain has TRBV5-6 and TRBJ2-7; 10 nucleotides align to TRBD2. The CDR3 consists of 15 residues. V lost 0 bases and J lost 2; bases outside the gene matches: 2. The germline V gene has CDR1 SGHDT and CDR2 YYEEEE.

This clone was seen a handful of times. In nucleotides, the CDR3 is TGTGCCTGGGGCAGAGGGTCCGCCACTGAAGCTTTCTTT. Protein product: CAWGRGSATEAFF. This chain links TRBV30 with TRBJ1-1; D not resolved. The CDR3 covers 13 residues. V was trimmed by 5 bases and J by 4 bases, leaving 14 bases between them. Germline V gene sequence: CDR1 GTSNPN, CDR2 SVGIG (reference sequence).

The chain joins TRBV2 to TRBJ1-4, with D possibly being TRBD1 (6 bases). V was cut by 8 bases and J by 3 bases, with 16 bases left in between. The CDR3 contains 15 residues. Germline CDR1 and CDR2: SNHLY and FYNNEI. CDR3 protein: CASSRRDNSNEKLFF. The DNA for the CDR3 is TGTGCCAGCTCCCGCCGGGACAACTCTAATGAAAAACTGTTTTTT. Combining the CDR3 with reference TRBV2 and TRBJ1-4 gives the whole variable domain EPEVTQTPSHQVTQMGQEVILRCVPISNHLYFYWYRQILGQKVEFLVSFYNNEISEKSEIFDDQFSVERPDGSNFTLKIRSTKLEDSAMYFCASSRRDNSNEKLFFGSGTQLSVL.

The CDR3 DNA reads TGTGCCAGCTCACCGGGACAGGGGGCACGTGTCGACGAGCAGTACTTC. Translation gives CASSPGQGARVDEQYF. The chain carries TRBV18 and TRBJ2-7, with 12 bases aligning to TRBD1. Germline assignment: CDR1 KGHSH and CDR2 LQKENI. The CDR3 runs 16 residues. Losses at the gene ends were 3 bases for V and 5 bases for J; bases not matched to a gene: 8.

The chain links TRBV11-2 to TRBJ2-7; tentative D call: TRBD2 (5 bases). This CDR3 is 18 amino acids long. V was shortened by 1 base and J by 2 bases, with 21 bases between the two germline ends. Per the germline V gene, CDR1 is SGHAT and CDR2 is FQNNGV. The CDR3 DNA reads as TGTGCCAGCAGCTTAGCCCCACCGGCCGGGGTTGAGCCCTACGAGCAGTACTTC. As protein: CASSLAPPAGVEPYEQYF.

The V gene is TRBV11-3, the J gene TRBJ1-1; D is possibly TRBD1 (6 bases). CDR3 length: 16 amino acids. The V gene lost 4 bases and the J gene lost 4 bases, with 19 bases spanning the gap. Germline CDR1 SGHNT, CDR2 YENEEA. CDR3 bases: TGTGCCAGCAGCTCAGGGGACAATCCGGGGGCCACTGAAGCTTTCTTT. Amino acid sequence: CASSSGDNPGATEAFF. Together with reference TRBV11-3 and TRBJ1-1, the CDR3 gives the full variable domain: EAGVVQSPRYKIIEKKQPVAFWCNPISGHNTLYWYLQNLGQGPELLIRYENEEAVDDSQLPKDRFSAERLKGVDSTLKIQPAELGDSAVYLCASSSGDNPGATEAFFGQGTRLTVV.

This chain joins TRBV5-4 and TRBJ2-2, with a weak D call TRBD2 (6 bases). The CDR3 consists of 15 residues. Germline V gene sequence: CDR1 SGHNT, CDR2 YYREEE (reference sequence). V gave up 0 bases and J gave up 6 bases, with 12 bases separating them. This CDR3 is CASSLVSGLAGELFF. CDR3 in DNA: TGTGCCAGCAGCTTGGTGAGCGGGTTAGCCGGGGAGCTGTTTTTT.

The rearrangement uses TRBV4-1 and TRBJ2-7; 11 bases are a match to TRBD2. CDR3 length: 15 amino acids. J lost 5 bases, V lost 4 bases, and 7 bases had no gene match. Germline values: CDR1 MGHRA, CDR2 YSYEKL. In nucleotides, the CDR3 is TGCGCCAGCAGCCCGTATAGACTAGCGGGAAACGAGCAGTACTTC. The encoded protein is CASSPYRLAGNEQYF.

The J gene is TRBJ1-2, the V gene TRBV5-1, with D possibly TRBD1 on 5 matching bases. V was trimmed by 4 bases and J by 2 bases, leaving 15 bases between them. This CDR3 is built from 15 residues. CDR1 and CDR2 from the germline V gene are SGHRS and YFSETQ. The CDR3 loop is CASSPGGGINYGYTF. In nucleotides, the CDR3 is TGCGCCAGCAGCCCGGGCGGGGGGATCAACTATGGCTACACCTTC.

The J gene is TRBJ2-5, the V gene TRBV5-4, with 7 nucleotides matching TRBD2. J lost 9 bases, V lost 3 bases, and 17 bases had no gene match. CDR1 is SGHNT, CDR2 YYREEE, per germline (reference sequence). The CDR3 sequence is 16 residues long. CDR3 nucleotides: TGTGCCAGCAGCTCCGGAGGGGCTAGCGGCCAAGGGGCCCAGTACTTC. This translates into CASSSGGASGQGAQYF.

The chain carries TRBV14 and TRBJ2-1; D ambiguous. This CDR3 is built from 14 residues. CDR1 and CDR2 from the germline V gene are SGHDN and FVKESK. Deletions cut 0 bases from V and 6 bases from J, with 9 bases between. The CDR3 region is CASSQDRPTNEQFF. In nucleotides, the CDR3 is TGTGCCAGCAGCCAAGATAGGCCGACCAATGAGCAGTTCTTC.

This chain uses TRBV29-1 with TRBJ2-1; D might be TRBD2 (7 bases). Germline V gene sequence: CDR1 SQVTM, CDR2 ANQGSEA. With 7 bases removed from V and 7 bases from J, the gap between germline ends came to 23 bases. The CDR3 loop spans 15 amino acids. The CDR3 nucleotides are TGCAGCGCCTTCTCTCTGGGGGGCGGGAGTAATGAGCAGTTCTTC. This encodes CSAFSLGGGSNEQFF.

The chain combines TRBV19 with TRBJ1-1, with D possibly being TRBD1 (5 bases). The CDR3 runs 14 residues. With 7 bases removed from V and 0 bases from J, the gap between germline ends came to 12 bases. CDR1 LNHDA and CDR2 SQIVND come from the germline V gene (reference sequence). The CDR3 region has the DNA TGTGCCAGTAAAGAGTCGGGGCTGAACACTGAAGCTTTCTTT. This gives the protein CASKESGLNTEAFF. The full variable domain, its missing parts supplied by reference TRBV19 and TRBJ1-1, is DGGITQSPKYLFRKEGQNVTLSCEQNLNHDAMYWYRQDPGQGLRLIYYSQIVNDFQKGDIAEGYSVSREKKESFPLTVTSAQKNPTAFYLCASKESGLNTEAFFGQGTRLTVV.

This chain uses TRBV29-1 with TRBJ2-2; 10 bases are shared with TRBD2. J lost 1 base, V lost 7 bases, and 3 bases had no gene match. The CDR3 is 14 residues long. In germline, CDR1 is SQVTM, CDR2 ANQGSEA. CDR3 DNA: TGCAGCGGGAGGACTAGCGGGAACACCGGGGAGCTGTTTTTT. Translating gives CSGRTSGNTGELFF.

The chain is built from TRBV6-5 and TRBJ2-2; D could derive from TRBD1 or TRBD2 (6 bases each). The V gene lost 4 bases and the J gene lost 2 bases, with 11 bases spanning the gap. The CDR3 runs to 15 residues. Per the germline V gene, CDR1 is MNHEY and CDR2 is SVGAGI. CDR3 loop: CASSLWGANTGELFF. The DNA for the CDR3 is TGTGCCAGCAGTTTGTGGGGGGCTAACACCGGGGAGCTGTTTTTT.

This chain links TRBV6-1 with TRBJ2-1; D ambiguous. Trimming cost V 5 bases and J 3 bases, with 5 bases left between them. CDR1 MNHNS and CDR2 SASEGT come from the germline V gene. CDR3 length equals 12 residues. In DNA, the CDR3 is TGTGCCAGCAGTCCGGACTACAATGAGCAGTTCTTC. Amino acid sequence: CASSPDYNEQFF.

V is TRBV5-1 and J is TRBJ2-1, with D perhaps TRBD2 (6 bases). The CDR3 extends over 15 amino acids. Trimming removed 6 bases at V and 1 base at J, with 14 bases between. Germline V gene data show CDR1 as SGHRS and CDR2 as YFSETQ. This chain's CDR3 is CASTGSIGSYNEQFF. The CDR3, as DNA: TGCGCCAGCACCGGGAGTATAGGATCCTACAATGAGCAGTTCTTC.

The V call is TRBV9, the J call TRBJ2-1; 13 bases are a match to TRBD2. The germline V gene has CDR1 SGDLS and CDR2 YYNGEE. J was trimmed by 3 bases and V by 7 bases; bases with no gene match: 4. The CDR3 is 15 residues long. The CDR3, as DNA: TGTGCCAGCGGACTAGCGGGAGTCAGCTACAATGAGCAGTTCTTC. This translates into CASGLAGVSYNEQFF.

V usage is TRBV27 and J usage is TRBJ2-7; 8 bases are shared with TRBD2. V gave up 8 bases and J gave up 12 bases; unmatched junction bases: 12. The V gene's germline CDR1 is MNHEY and CDR2 SMNVEV (reference sequence). The CDR3 covers 12 residues. The CDR3: CASGREGLEAYF. The CDR3, as DNA: TGTGCCAGCGGAAGAGAGGGACTAGAGGCGTACTTC.

This clone is a singleton in its sample. The chain joins TRBV20-1 to TRBJ2-1; the D is unclear. Germline CDR1 reads DFQATT; CDR2 reads SNEGSKA (reference sequence). The CDR3 is 10 residues long. V lost 6 bases, J lost 9 bases, and 9 bases lay in between. The CDR3 sequence is CSASGLEQFF. DNA for the CDR3: TGCAGTGCCTCAGGTCTTGAGCAGTTCTTC.

This chain joins TRBV6-5 and TRBJ2-7, with a possible D match to TRBD2 (6 bases). The CDR3 sequence is 13 residues long. Germline CDR1 is MNHEY and CDR2 is SVGAGI. Deletions cut 7 bases from V and 2 bases from J, with 12 bases between. Here the CDR3 reads CASNPGGAYEQYF. DNA for the CDR3: TGTGCCAGCAATCCCGGGGGAGCCTACGAGCAGTACTTC.

The V gene is TRBV5-8, the J gene TRBJ2-7, with 12 bases identical to TRBD2. CDR1 is SGHTS and CDR2 is YDEGEE in the germline V gene. The ends lost 5 bases at V and 4 bases at J; junction bases unmatched: 7. CDR3 size: 15 residues. The CDR3 sequence: CASRARLAGAYEQYF. As DNA, the CDR3 is TGTGCCAGCAGAGCCAGACTAGCGGGAGCTTACGAGCAGTACTTC. Full variable domain (rest looked up from reference TRBV5-8 and TRBJ2-7): EAGVTQSPTHLIKTRGQQATLRCSPISGHTSVYWYQQALGLGLQFLLWYDEGEERNRGNFPPRFSGRQFPNYSSELNVNALELEDSALYLCASRARLAGAYEQYFGPGTRLTVT.

The chain uses TRBV29-1 and TRBJ2-1; a possible D gene is TRBD1 (6 bases). V was trimmed by 6 bases and J by 10 bases, leaving 22 bases between them. Germline V CDR1 and CDR2: SQVTM, ANQGSEA. This CDR3 spans 14 amino acids. CDR3 residues: CSVERVNQGSEQFF. CDR3 nucleotides: TGCAGCGTAGAAAGGGTAAATCAGGGGTCAGAGCAGTTCTTC.

Turning to this clone: Other DNA sequences in this specimen translate into the identical CDR3. Here the CDR3 DNA reads TGCGCCAGCAGCTCCGGACAGGGCAGCTCCTACGAGCAGTACTTC. Protein: CASSSGQGSSYEQYF. The chain carries TRBV5-1 and TRBJ2-7, with 8 bases lining up with TRBD1. The germline V gene has CDR1 SGHRS and CDR2 YFSETQ. After removal of 3 bases from V and 0 bases from J, the junction contained 5 bases not matched to a gene. The CDR3 is 15 residues long.

This rearrangement joins TRBV5-1 to TRBJ2-5, with 7 bases that match TRBD2. The J segment lost 3 bases and the V segment lost 0 bases, leaving 5 bases of the junction unmatched. CDR3 size: 15 residues. CDR1 and CDR2 from the germline V gene are SGHRS and YFSETQ. CDR3 nucleotides: TGCGCCAGCAGCTTGGGGCGGCTAGCGGAAGAGACCCAGTACTTC. This codes for CASSLGRLAEETQYF.

This rearrangement joins TRBV2 to TRBJ1-4; D is ambiguous. V lost 5 bases and J 8 bases, leaving 12 bases between the germline ends. This CDR3 has 13 amino acids. Germline CDR1 reads SNHLY; CDR2 reads FYNNEI. The CDR3: CASSFLDGEKLFF. In DNA, the CDR3 is TGTGCCAGCAGTTTTTTGGACGGCGAAAAACTGTTTTTT.

The V call is TRBV19, the J call TRBJ1-5; no firm D call. Germline loops: CDR1 LNHDA, CDR2 SQIVND (reference sequence). The CDR3 has 14 amino acids. With 1 base removed from V and 4 bases from J, the gap between germline ends came to 8 bases. The CDR3 nucleotides read TGTGCCAGTAGTATAGGGACGACTAATCAGCCCCAGCATTTT. Translation: CASSIGTTNQPQHF.